The 19 T cell receptor beta chains presented below share a single source sample, sequenced in a study of blood T cells in healthy people across ages. Together with a sample-barcoded 5' primer, a J-beta primer mix was included in a second PCR lasting 7 to 11 cycles. TCRdb ran MiXCR on the 5' RACE reads and lists one entry per CDR3 protein. The sample shows approximately 2,000,000 distinct CDR3 sequences, approximately 39% of them seen only once. Sequencing was carried out using blood. These receptors were obtained from a human donor in good health.

This clonotype was counted only a few times. The chain joins TRBV20-1 to TRBJ2-7; D gene unclear. Per the germline V gene, CDR1 is DFQATT and CDR2 is SNEGSKA (reference sequence). The CDR3 length is 13 residues. Deletions cut 6 bases from V and 3 bases from J, with 15 bases between. CDR3 region: CSAKTPGGYEQYF. The CDR3 nucleotides read TGCAGTGCCAAGACGCCAGGCGGCTACGAGCAGTACTTC.

V and J are TRBV9 and TRBJ2-7; D unclear. V dropped 0 bases and J dropped 4 bases, with 11 bases sitting between them. The germline CDR1 and CDR2 sequences are SGDLS and YYNGEE. This CDR3 spans 14 amino acids. CDR3: CASSVDSKGYEQYF. The CDR3 DNA follows: TGTGCCAGCAGCGTAGACTCTAAAGGATACGAGCAGTACTTC.

The rearrangement uses TRBV20-1 and TRBJ2-5; 9 positions agree with TRBD2. CDR1 and CDR2 from the germline V gene are DFQATT and SNEGSKA (reference sequence). This CDR3 region has 17 residues. J was trimmed by 5 bases and V by 0 bases; bases with no gene match: 13. As DNA, the CDR3 is TGCAGTGCTAGAGATCTTCCTGGCGGGGGGGCCTGGGAGACCCAGTACTTC. Translation: CSARDLPGGGAWETQYF.

This clonotype has just a few counts. The J gene is TRBJ2-1, the V gene TRBV6-5; D tentatively reads TRBD1 or TRBD2 (5 bases each). Trimming pared 9 bases from V and 4 bases from J, leaving 16 bases between. Germline loops: CDR1 MNHEY, CDR2 SVGAGI. The length of the CDR3 is 14 residues. The chain's CDR3 is CASGGSGVYNEQFF. The CDR3, as DNA: TGTGCCAGTGGGGGTTCTGGTGTTTACAATGAGCAGTTCTTC.

The chain links TRBV29-1 to TRBJ1-2; 7 bases fit TRBD1. CDR3 length equals 11 residues. V shed 6 bases and J 8 bases; nucleotides not matched to a gene: 6. Germline-derived CDR1 and CDR2 are SQVTM and ANQGSEA. This CDR3 reads CSVGQVEGYTF. In nucleotides, the CDR3 is TGCAGCGTCGGACAGGTAGAGGGCTACACCTTC.

J is TRBJ2-3 and V is TRBV20-1; the D gene is possibly TRBD2 (7 bases). The CDR3 extends over 15 amino acids. The germline V gene encodes CDR1 DFQATT and CDR2 SNEGSKA (reference sequence). Trimming shortened V by 6 bases and J by 2 bases, and 18 bases separated the two germline ends. The CDR3 spells CSAEGGVANTDTQYF. In nucleotides, the CDR3 is TGCAGTGCGGAAGGGGGGGTAGCTAACACAGATACGCAGTATTTT.

This chain links TRBV3-1 with TRBJ1-1; D gene unclear. The germline V and J ends were trimmed by 0 bases and 1 base, with 6 bases remaining between them. The CDR3 sequence is 14 residues long. Germline values: CDR1 LGHDT, CDR2 YNNKEL (reference sequence). DNA for the CDR3: TGTGCCAGCAGCCAAGATCACAGGAACACTGAAGCTTTCTTT. Protein: CASSQDHRNTEAFF.

The J gene is TRBJ2-7, the V gene TRBV12-3 or TRBV12-4; D might be TRBD2 (6 bases). CDR3 length: 12 amino acids. Trimming took 8 bases from V and 6 from J, leaving 14 bases between them. The CDR3 bases are TGTGCCAGCGGGACTGACGGCTTCGAGCAGTACTTC. The encoded protein is CASGTDGFEQYF.

This clonotype was recorded only once. J is TRBJ2-7 and V is TRBV20-1, with D possibly matching TRBD1 (6 bases). V dropped 3 bases and J dropped 2 bases, with 17 bases sitting between them. The CDR3 is 15 residues long. Germline loops: CDR1 DFQATT, CDR2 SNEGSKA (reference sequence). This CDR3 is CSASPFTGPAYEQYF. As DNA, the CDR3 is TGCAGTGCTAGCCCCTTCACAGGGCCAGCCTACGAGCAGTACTTC.

The gene calls are TRBV20-1 and TRBJ2-1; 8 nucleotides align to TRBD2. J was trimmed by 0 bases and V by 0 bases; bases with no gene match: 16. The CDR3 length is 20 residues. Germline V gene sequence: CDR1 DFQATT, CDR2 SNEGSKA (reference sequence). The CDR3 DNA sequence: TGCAGTGCTAGAGATCCCAGCGGGGGTCTCTCTCTGAGCTCCTACAATGAGCAGTTCTTC. Residues: CSARDPSGGLSLSSYNEQFF.

V usage is TRBV20-1 and J usage is TRBJ2-1, with TRBD2 identical over 11 bases. The germline V gene has CDR1 DFQATT and CDR2 SNEGSKA (reference sequence). V was clipped by 5 bases and J by 3 bases; unmatched bases: 6. The CDR3 sequence is 15 residues long. CDR3 amino acids: CSAQLAGALYNEQFF. In DNA form, the CDR3 reads TGCAGTGCTCAACTAGCGGGGGCTCTCTACAATGAGCAGTTCTTC.

The rearrangement joins TRBV29-1 to TRBJ1-5; a possible D gene is TRBD1 (5 bases). V lost 4 bases, J lost 1 base, and 8 bases lay in between. This CDR3 spans 13 amino acids. Germline CDR1 and CDR2: SQVTM and ANQGSEA. CDR3 loop: CSVAWDSNQPQHF. The CDR3 DNA reads as TGCAGCGTTGCATGGGACAGCAATCAGCCCCAGCATTTT. The variable domain in full, with the rest retrieved from reference TRBV29-1 and TRBJ1-5, is SAVISQKPSRDICQRGTSLTIQCQVDSQVTMMFWYRQQPGQSLTLIATANQGSEATYESGFVIDKFPISRPNLTFSTLTVSNMSPEDSSIYLCSVAWDSNQPQHFGDGTRLSIL.

This clonotype has more than one count but fewer than ten. The chain has TRBV12-3 or TRBV12-4 and TRBJ2-3, with a weak D call TRBD2 (5 bases). The CDR3 is 17 amino acids. V shed 3 bases and J shed 0 bases, with 16 bases lying between them. CDR3 sequence: CASSFRPGTTSTDTQYF. The CDR3 coding sequence is TGTGCCAGCAGTTTCCGACCGGGAACGACTAGCACAGATACGCAGTATTTT.

The chain links TRBV6-5 to TRBJ1-1; D unclear. CDR3 size: 16 residues. V was shortened by 0 bases and J by 0 bases, with 11 bases between the two germline ends. Germline values: CDR1 MNHEY, CDR2 SVGAGI. This chain's CDR3 is CASSYSTVSMNTEAFF. CDR3 coding DNA: TGTGCCAGCAGTTACTCGACGGTTAGCATGAACACTGAAGCTTTCTTT.

This clonotype has just a few counts. J is TRBJ2-5 and V is TRBV4-1, with a tentative D call TRBD2 (6 bases). Germline lookup yields CDR1 MGHRA and CDR2 YSYEKL. Trimming pared 2 bases from V and 2 bases from J, leaving 12 bases between. CDR3 length equals 15 residues. CDR3 sequence reads: CASSQTGLGQETQYF. The CDR3 coding sequence is TGCGCCAGCAGCCAAACGGGACTCGGGCAAGAGACCCAGTACTTC.

The genes are TRBV15 and TRBJ1-2; D is undetermined. Trimming stripped 5 bases from V and 4 bases from J, with 14 bases between. CDR1 and CDR2 from the germline V gene are LNHNV and YYDKDF (reference sequence). CDR3 size: 14 residues. In DNA, the CDR3 is TGTGCCACCAGCCCCCGGGTACTACGCTATGGCTACACCTTC. It yields the protein CATSPRVLRYGYTF. The complete variable domain, with remaining parts taken from reference TRBV15 and TRBJ1-2, reads DAMVIQNPRYQVTQFGKPVTLSCSQTLNHNVMYWYQQKSSQAPKLLFHYYDKDFNNEADTPDNFQSRRPNTSFCFLDIRSPGLGDTAMYLCATSPRVLRYGYTFGSGTRLTVV.

In this sample, this clonotype turned up a few times. The V call is TRBV29-1, the J call TRBJ2-1; 10 positions match TRBD1. Germline loops: CDR1 SQVTM, CDR2 ANQGSEA. The CDR3 consists of 11 residues. The V segment lost 8 bases and the J segment 7 bases; nucleotides outside the gene matches: 2. The DNA of the CDR3 is TGCAGCTCGGACAGGGGGAATGAGCAGTTCTTC. Its translation is CSSDRGNEQFF.

The chain combines TRBV29-1 with TRBJ2-3; D tentatively fits TRBD1 or TRBD2 (5 bases each). V lost 4 bases and J lost 8, with 13 bases in between. Germline V gives CDR1 SQVTM, CDR2 ANQGSEA. The CDR3 sequence is 12 residues long. The CDR3 is CSVVYLGVTQYF. The CDR3 nucleotides are TGCAGCGTTGTTTATTTGGGGGTTACGCAGTATTTT.

The chain employs TRBV9 and TRBJ1-2; D may be TRBD1 (5 bases). Germline CDR1 SGDLS, CDR2 YYNGEE. Trimming removed 0 bases at V and 8 bases at J, with 14 bases between. This CDR3 is 14 amino acids long. CDR3: CASSVGSPGSGYTF. The CDR3 coding sequence is TGTGCCAGCAGCGTAGGGTCCCCAGGGAGCGGCTACACCTTC.